One sample yielded the 2 T cell receptor beta chains listed below, sequenced in a study of OX40 agonist ivuxolimab in advanced cancers. Using immunoSEQ multiplex PCR, the repertoire was profiled, and TCRdb retains in-frame clones only, with some absent. This table has roughly 97,000 clones, around 90% appearing once. Sequencing used CD4+ or CD8+ T cells sorted from blood, obtained in a trial of the OX40 agonist ivuxolimab. These receptors were taken from an adult with an advanced solid tumor such as melanoma, head and neck, liver or kidney cancer.

The chain combines TRBV28 with TRBJ2-7; tentative D call: TRBD2 (5 bases). CDR1 is MDHEN and CDR2 is SYDVKM in the germline V gene. V was pared by 6 bases and J by 1 base, with 10 bases between. The length of the CDR3 is 13 residues. The CDR3 loop is CASRGGSSYEQYF. The DNA for the CDR3 is TGTGCCAGCAGGGGCGGGTCATCCTACGAGCAGTACTTC.

V gene TRBV10-3 combines with J gene TRBJ2-7, with D possibly called TRBD1 or TRBD2 (6 bases each). The CDR3 is 12 residues long. V was trimmed by 11 bases and J by 6 bases, leaving 17 bases between them. The germline V gene encodes CDR1 ENHRY and CDR2 SYGVKD. CDR3 in DNA: TGTGCCCCCGAGGAGGGGGTGAGCGAGCAGTACTTC. Protein sequence: CAPEEGVSEQYF.